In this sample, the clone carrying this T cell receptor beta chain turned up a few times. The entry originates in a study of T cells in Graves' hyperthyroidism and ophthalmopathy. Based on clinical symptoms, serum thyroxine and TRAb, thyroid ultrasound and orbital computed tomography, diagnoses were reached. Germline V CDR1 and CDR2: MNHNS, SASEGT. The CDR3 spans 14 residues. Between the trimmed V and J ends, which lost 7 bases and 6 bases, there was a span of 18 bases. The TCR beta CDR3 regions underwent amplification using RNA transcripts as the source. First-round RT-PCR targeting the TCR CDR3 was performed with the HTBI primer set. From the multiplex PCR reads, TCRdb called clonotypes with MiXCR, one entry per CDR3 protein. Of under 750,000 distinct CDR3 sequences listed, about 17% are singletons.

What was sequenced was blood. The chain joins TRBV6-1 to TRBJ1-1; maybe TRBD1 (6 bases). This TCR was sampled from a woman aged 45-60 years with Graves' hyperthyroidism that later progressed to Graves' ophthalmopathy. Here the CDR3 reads CASTEGRGPSEAFF. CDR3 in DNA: TGTGCCAGCACCGAAGGCAGGGGCCCCTCTGAAGCTTTCTTT.